This record concerns one TCR beta chain sequence. The target of this receptor is not known. The sample holds no much larger clone one base away, and base qualities are not on file. The data originate from a study of blood T cell repertoires in COVID-19 (dated by TCRdb to 2018 to 2021). A note on the overall study: Collaborator samples came from the United States, Italy and Spain and covered acute and convalescent phases of COVID-19. The prospective study material was composed of cDNA or gDNA derived from T cells, B-cell-depleted T cells, or PBMCs. Subjects who had been exposed to COVID-19, were actively infected with it, or had recovered from it provided the deeply sampled blood TCRbeta repertoires that made up the dataset. The repertoires were released in a freely available public database intended as a resource for research on the immune response to SARS-CoV-2. The samples were drawn from the first 160 participants of the ongoing ImmuneRACE study and from 1,254 subjects provided by 6 global collaborators. The sample metadata nearly always contained a de-identified subject ID, COVID-19 status, age in years and sex. Where HLA class I and class II types were available, the types were taken from metadata supplied by the sample provider, not from assay-based typing.

Reading the germline V gene gives CDR1 SGHRS and CDR2 YFSETQ. From its cysteine to its phenylalanine, the CDR3 spans 13 amino acids. Of the read, only the CDR3 DNA is kept; its 39 bases are in frame from base 1. From V the trimming removes 2 bases and from J it removes 7 bases, while the gene matches leave 4 bases of the junction unaccounted for. The immunoSEQ Assay, a bias-controlled multiplex PCR, was used to amplify TCRbeta CDR3 regions from genomic DNA. The authors' analysis ran thus. Nucleated cell counts per sample were estimated from amplification of reference gene primers within the assay. Sequence reads were collapsed and filtered to measure the absolute abundance of every unique TCRbeta CDR3 rearrangement. For each sample, productive Simpson clonality was calculated as the square root of Simpson's diversity index over productive rearrangements. Imported from immuneACCESS, the table was reduced by TCRdb to in-frame sequences with V and J called. These copies leave out some clones; in studies compared against another copy, an unresolved V gene accounts for under half, and the cause of the remainder is not known. V and J calls and clone size are those listed in that table; D and trimming were worked out from the DNA. The sample records about 220,000 clones, about 78% of which are singletons. The ten largest clones take up more than 7% of the sample.

General findings and caveats noted by the study authors: The quantity of clinical and demographic metadata differed by source and by participant and was supplied without curation.

Whole blood was collected in K2EDTA tubes by collaborating institutions according to the institutions' own protocols. For TCRbeta analysis, collaborators shipped samples as frozen whole blood, isolated PBMCs, or DNA extracted from either of those sample types. The receptor comes from an older woman with acute or convalescent COVID-19. The sample taken for sequencing was peripheral blood. The receptor chain draws on TRBV5-1 and TRBJ1-1; 8 central bases correspond to TRBD1. This receptor carries the CDR3 CASSFQGAFEAFF. The DNA reads as follows: TGCGCCAGCAGCTTCCAGGGGGCTTTTGAAGCTTTCTTT.